The 14 T cell receptor beta chains given below trace back to one sample, sequenced in a study of cytomegalovirus exposure and HLA in healthy donors (dated by TCRdb to about 2017). Receptor libraries were prepared by the immunoSEQ multiplex PCR assay. A mixture of 60 forward primers for TCR Vbeta segments and 13 reverse primers for TCR Jbeta segments was used in the multiplex PCR. Not all clones reach the TCRdb copy of this immuneACCESS table, which keeps in-frame sequences only. Checked studies attribute under half of the gap to unresolved V genes and leave the rest unexplained. Counted in this sample were under 70,000 clones; around four fifths of them appeared once. About 4.8% of the sample rests with the top ten. Sequences were obtained from PBMCs. These receptors all come from a male donor in good health and CMV-seropositive.

The chain is built from TRBV5-4 and TRBJ2-3, with TRBD2 identical over 12 bases. Losses at the gene ends were 3 bases for V and 3 bases for J; bases not matched to a gene: 5. The CDR3 length is 16 residues. Per germline, CDR1 SGHNT and CDR2 YYREEE (reference sequence). The DNA of the CDR3 is TGTGCCAGCAGCTCTCCTAGCGGGGGGGCAACAGATACGCAGTATTTT. Its translation: CASSSPSGGATDTQYF.

As for this clone: This sample also contains other DNA sequences that code for the same CDR3. This chain joins TRBV9 and TRBJ1-5; maybe TRBD1 (5 bases). The germline CDR1 and CDR2 sequences are SGDLS and YYNGEE. The CDR3 runs 14 residues. The ends were cut back, 4 bases at V and 3 bases at J, with 11 bases in the middle. The CDR3 DNA reads TGTGCCAGCAGCTCGGGACTTCCCAATCAGCCCCAGCATTTT. Translating it yields CASSSGLPNQPQHF.

This clone was detected once. This chain connects TRBV5-4 to TRBJ1-6, with D possibly matching TRBD1 (5 bases). CDR1 is SGHNT and CDR2 is YYREEE in the germline V gene (reference sequence). V was pared by 4 bases and J by 8 bases, with 10 bases between. CDR3 length: 13 residues. The CDR3 DNA reads as TGTGCCAGCAGCGGCGGGGCCGATTCACCCCTCCACTTT. This gives the protein CASSGGADSPLHF.

The chain combines TRBV19 with TRBJ1-1, with D hard to call. This CDR3 has 15 amino acids. V lost 4 bases, J lost 4 bases, and 16 bases lay in between. Germline V CDR1 and CDR2: LNHDA, SQIVND (reference sequence). CDR3 residues: CASSRFAPPGTEAFF. CDR3 nucleotides: TGTGCCAGTAGTAGATTCGCCCCGCCGGGCACTGAAGCTTTCTTT.

By sample fraction, this clone is medium-sized. The V gene is TRBV7-3, the J gene TRBJ2-7, with D tentatively TRBD2 (5 bases). V lost 2 bases to trimming and J lost 0 bases, with 17 bases between them. CDR3 size: 17 residues. Germline assignment: CDR1 SGHTA and CDR2 FQGTGA. The chain's CDR3 is CASSLGNGGRSSYEQYF. The CDR3 DNA is TGTGCCAGCAGCTTAGGCAACGGAGGACGGAGCTCCTACGAGCAGTACTTC.

V is TRBV19 and J is TRBJ2-1; TRBD2 might be the D (7 bases). Germline values: CDR1 LNHDA, CDR2 SQIVND (reference sequence). V lost 8 bases and J 4 bases, leaving 15 bases between the germline ends. The CDR3 runs to 14 residues. The CDR3 bases are TGTGCCAGTTTAGGGGGGGAACAGTACAATGAGCAGTTCTTC. This sequence encodes CASLGGEQYNEQFF. Full variable domain (rest looked up from reference TRBV19 and TRBJ2-1): DGGITQSPKYLFRKEGQNVTLSCEQNLNHDAMYWYRQDPGQGLRLIYYSQIVNDFQKGDIAEGYSVSREKKESFPLTVTSAQKNPTAFYLCASLGGEQYNEQFFGPGTRLTVL.

The rearrangement uses TRBV13 and TRBJ2-7, with 9 bases matching TRBD2. Germline V gene lookup returns CDR1 PRHDT and CDR2 FYEKMQ (reference sequence). The V and J ends lost 0 bases and 2 bases, in that order; junction bases with no gene match: 2. The CDR3 length is 15 residues. The DNA for the CDR3 is TGTGCCAGCAGCTTAGGTTCTAGCGGGACCTACGAGCAGTACTTC. This encodes CASSLGSSGTYEQYF.

J is TRBJ2-2 and V is TRBV11-2; possible D gene TRBD2, 7 bases. V was pared by 5 bases and J by 5 bases, with 15 bases between. Germline V gene data show CDR1 as SGHAT and CDR2 as FQNNGV. The CDR3 is 15 amino acids. The CDR3 sequence is CASSPTRGGTGELFF. CDR3 bases: TGTGCCAGCAGCCCAACGAGGGGGGGAACCGGGGAGCTGTTTTTT.

This clone was counted between two and nine times. The chain has TRBV29-1 and TRBJ2-3, with D possibly being TRBD1 (5 bases). The CDR3 runs 18 residues. Germline V gene sequence: CDR1 SQVTM, CDR2 ANQGSEA. V lost 7 bases, J lost 2 bases, and 28 bases lay in between. Here the CDR3 reads CSAVVIGATSLDTDTQYF. CDR3 coding DNA: TGCAGCGCCGTCGTAATAGGGGCCACTTCCCTGGACACAGATACGCAGTATTTT.

The chain uses TRBV5-1 and TRBJ2-5; 9 positions agree with TRBD1. Trimming at V came to 3 bases and at J to 7 bases, leaving 7 bases not matched to a gene. The CDR3 is made up of 14 amino acids. CDR1 and CDR2 (germline): SGHRS, YFSETQ. CDR3 protein: CASSWEGQGRTQYF. The DNA of the CDR3 is TGCGCCAGCAGCTGGGAGGGACAGGGTCGGACCCAGTACTTC.

J is TRBJ1-2 and V is TRBV4-2, with unresolved D. V dropped 5 bases and J dropped 0 bases, with 10 bases sitting between them. The CDR3 is made up of 14 amino acids. Germline values: CDR1 LGHNA, CDR2 YNFKEQ. Here the CDR3 reads CASSKSGANYGYTF. DNA for the CDR3: TGTGCCAGCAGCAAAAGCGGGGCTAACTATGGCTACACCTTC.

Here the CDR3 DNA reads TGTGCCAGCAGCATTGACTTAACAGATACGCAGTATTTT. Its protein is CASSIDLTDTQYF. The J gene is TRBJ2-3, the V gene TRBV7-9; D unclear. The CDR3 has 13 amino acids. The germline V gene has CDR1 SEHNR and CDR2 FQNEAQ (reference sequence). V was trimmed by 5 bases and J by 3 bases, leaving 9 bases between them. The full variable domain, in which reference TRBV7-9 and TRBJ2-3 provide the parts outside the CDR3, is DTGVSQNPRHKITKRGQNVTFRCDPISEHNRLYWYRQTLGQGPEFLTYFQNEAQLEKSRLLSDRFSAERPKGSFSTLEIQRTEQGDSAMYLCASSIDLTDTQYFGPGTRLTVL.

The chain employs TRBV2 and TRBJ1-1; the D is unclear. V was clipped by 8 bases and J by 0 bases, with 7 bases between them. The CDR3 extends over 12 amino acids. CDR1 and CDR2 (germline): SNHLY, FYNNEI. CDR3: CASETMNTEAFF. The CDR3 DNA reads TGTGCCAGCGAGACAATGAACACTGAAGCTTTCTTT.

The CDR3 DNA sequence: TGTGCCAGCAGCCAGAACACAGGGCCCCCTCACACCTTC. Amino acids: CASSQNTGPPHTF. The rearrangement links TRBV7-3 to TRBJ1-2; D may be TRBD1 (6 bases). CDR3 length: 13 amino acids. Germline CDR1 reads SGHTA; CDR2 reads FQGTGA. With 5 bases removed from V and 12 bases from J, the gap between germline ends came to 19 bases.